Following are 23 T cell receptor beta chains from one sample sequenced in a study of radiation and T cells in renal cell carcinoma. Specified time point: baseline pretreatment blood. This sample's treatment: 15 Gy SBRT to primary tumor, nephrectomy 4 weeks later. TCRdb's table, derived via immunoSEQ multiplex PCR, lists solely in-frame clones and lacks some. The sample includes just over 95,000 clones, about 88% seen only once; the top ten take 7% to 9%. Sequenced material: blood, taken from a patient whose treatment included radiotherapy and nephrectomy. The receptors here all came from a man over 45 with renal cell carcinoma.

This chain joins TRBV5-1 and TRBJ2-7; 11 nucleotides align to TRBD2. Germline V gives CDR1 SGHRS, CDR2 YFSETQ. With 0 bases clipped from V and 1 base from J, the junction kept 9 bases outside the gene matches. The CDR3 is made up of 18 amino acids. DNA for the CDR3: TGCGCCAGCAGCTTGGAGGCTAGCGGGAGGCCTGTTTCCTACGAGCAGTACTTC. Residues: CASSLEASGRPVSYEQYF.

The chain joins TRBV29-1 to TRBJ2-1, with a tentative D call TRBD2 (6 bases). CDR1 SQVTM and CDR2 ANQGSEA come from the germline V gene. V was cut by 4 bases and J by 9 bases, with 10 bases left in between. The CDR3 runs to 11 residues. The CDR3 sequence: CSVGREIEQFF. DNA of the CDR3: TGCAGCGTTGGTCGGGAGATTGAGCAGTTCTTC.

The chain employs TRBV2 and TRBJ2-5; a weak D match, TRBD1 (6 bases). Deletions cut 1 base from V and 5 bases from J, with 8 bases between. This CDR3 is built from 13 residues. Germline V gene sequence: CDR1 SNHLY, CDR2 FYNNEI. CDR3 DNA: TGTGCCAGCAGTGAAGGGGGGCGGGAGACCCAGTACTTC. Translated, it gives CASSEGGRETQYF.

V is TRBV7-2 and J is TRBJ2-5; D is possibly TRBD2 (7 bases). V was cut by 5 bases and J by 4 bases, with 14 bases left in between. The CDR3 is made up of 14 amino acids. Germline lookup yields CDR1 SGHTA and CDR2 FQGNSA. The CDR3 region has the DNA TGTGCCAGCAGCCCCGTGGGGGGGCGAGAGACCCAGTACTTC. Translating gives CASSPVGGRETQYF. The full variable domain, rest sourced from reference TRBV7-2 and TRBJ2-5, is GAGVSQSPSNKVTEKGKDVELRCDPISGHTALYWYRQSLGQGLEFLIYFQGNSAPDKSGLPSDRFSAERTGGSVSTLTIQRTQQEDSAVYLCASSPVGGRETQYFGPGTRLLVL.

The rearrangement uses TRBV27 and TRBJ2-1, with 7 bases that match TRBD2. Trimming took 7 bases from V and 5 from J; bases not matched to a gene: 14. Germline V gives CDR1 MNHEY, CDR2 SMNVEV (reference sequence). This CDR3 has 16 residues. CDR3 sequence: CASTLAWREIHNEQFF. Written as DNA, the CDR3 is TGTGCCAGCACCCTCGCGTGGCGGGAGATCCACAATGAGCAGTTCTTC.

The count of this clone is one. V gene TRBV6-5 combines with J gene TRBJ1-1; D is unclear. V was clipped by 2 bases and J by 1 base, with 8 bases between them. The CDR3 runs 14 residues. The germline V gene has CDR1 MNHEY and CDR2 SVGAGI. The CDR3 sequence is CASSYNESNTEAFF. The CDR3, as DNA: TGTGCCAGCAGTTACAACGAGTCGAACACTGAAGCTTTCTTT.

This sequence joins TRBV7-2 and TRBJ1-2; D not resolved. This CDR3 is 15 amino acids long. The V end was cut by 4 bases, the J end by 5 bases, with 17 bases between. CDR1 is SGHTA and CDR2 is FQGNSA in the germline V gene. The CDR3 is CASSSGPPPLYGYTF. The DNA for the CDR3 is TGTGCCAGCAGCTCGGGCCCTCCACCACTGTATGGCTACACCTTC. Combining the CDR3 with reference TRBV7-2 and TRBJ1-2 gives the whole variable domain GAGVSQSPSNKVTEKGKDVELRCDPISGHTALYWYRQSLGQGLEFLIYFQGNSAPDKSGLPSDRFSAERTGGSVSTLTIQRTQQEDSAVYLCASSSGPPPLYGYTFGSGTRLTVV.

Comments on this clone: Different DNA sequences within this sample yield the same CDR3. V is TRBV6-5 and J is TRBJ2-2; perhaps TRBD2 as D (5 bases). This CDR3 region has 11 residues. Germline values: CDR1 MNHEY, CDR2 SVGAGI. The ends were cut back, 8 bases at V and 7 bases at J, with 8 bases in the middle. In DNA form, the CDR3 reads TGTGCCAGCGGCCGGGACGGGGAGCTGTTTTTT. Protein: CASGRDGELFF.

The chain carries TRBV9 and TRBJ2-3; TRBD1 aligns across 7 bases. The CDR3 loop spans 16 amino acids. V was clipped by 0 bases and J by 0 bases; unmatched bases: 4. Germline V gene data show CDR1 as SGDLS and CDR2 as YYNGEE. CDR3 nucleotides: TGTGCCAGCAGCGTAGAGGGCAGGGGGAGCACAGATACGCAGTATTTT. This translates into CASSVEGRGSTDTQYF.

DNA of the CDR3: TGCGCCAGCAGCCTCTCTGCGGGGATGAACACTGAAGCTTTCTTT. It encodes CASSLSAGMNTEAFF. The V call is TRBV4-1, the J call TRBJ1-1; D remains unclear. CDR1 and CDR2 (germline): MGHRA, YSYEKL. This CDR3 spans 15 amino acids. V lost 4 bases and J 0 bases, leaving 12 bases between the germline ends.

The rearrangement uses TRBV5-1 and TRBJ2-7; D gene uncertain. Trimming left V 2 bases short and J 2 bases short, with 11 bases between. The CDR3 consists of 14 residues. Germline CDR1 and CDR2: SGHRS and YFSETQ. CDR3 sequence reads: CASSFARGTYEQYF. The CDR3 bases are TGCGCCAGCAGCTTCGCACGTGGAACCTACGAGCAGTACTTC.

V and J are TRBV4-3 and TRBJ2-3; D possibly corresponds to TRBD2 (7 bases). Trimming left V 1 base short and J 4 bases short, with 15 bases between. Germline CDR1 and CDR2: LGHNA and YSLEER. The CDR3 runs to 16 residues. The CDR3 DNA is TGCGCCAGCAGCCAAGGGGTGGGGGGGCCGGCAGATACGCAGTATTTT. Its translation: CASSQGVGGPADTQYF.

V gene TRBV6-1 combines with J gene TRBJ2-1; 12 positions match TRBD2. The germline gives CDR1 MNHNS, CDR2 SASEGT. The CDR3 runs to 15 residues. Unmatched junction bases numbered 5, after V lost 2 bases and J lost 9 bases. The CDR3 DNA follows: TGTGCCAGCAGTGAACTAGCGGGAGGGCCAAGTGAGCAGTTCTTC. It yields the protein CASSELAGGPSEQFF.

The gene calls are TRBV20-1 and TRBJ1-2; D may be TRBD1 (5 bases). The CDR3 has 10 residues. CDR1 and CDR2 from the germline V gene are DFQATT and SNEGSKA (reference sequence). The V gene lost 6 bases and the J gene lost 12 bases, with 14 bases spanning the gap. The CDR3 reads CSAEGPRHTF. The CDR3 nucleotides are TGCAGTGCGGAGGGACCCCGACACACCTTC.

V and J are TRBV5-1 and TRBJ2-7; D ambiguous. V shed 0 bases and J shed 3 bases, with 10 bases lying between them. This CDR3 is 14 amino acids long. Germline V gene sequence: CDR1 SGHRS, CDR2 YFSETQ. Written as DNA, the CDR3 is TGCGCCAGCAGCTTGGAGGTTCGGAGCTACGAGCAGTACTTC. Its translation is CASSLEVRSYEQYF.

This chain connects TRBV11-3 to TRBJ1-1; D call uncertain. The V end lost 2 bases, the J end lost 5 bases, and 9 bases lay between the germline ends. CDR1 is SGHNT, CDR2 YENEEA, per germline. The CDR3 runs to 13 residues. As DNA, the CDR3 is TGTGCCAGCAGCTTAATCCCGGGGACTGAAGCTTTCTTT. Encoded protein: CASSLIPGTEAFF. Using reference TRBV11-3 and TRBJ1-1 for the parts outside the CDR3, the full variable domain is EAGVVQSPRYKIIEKKQPVAFWCNPISGHNTLYWYLQNLGQGPELLIRYENEEAVDDSQLPKDRFSAERLKGVDSTLKIQPAELGDSAVYLCASSLIPGTEAFFGQGTRLTVV.

This CDR3 reads CASSQVTAVQFF. CDR3 sequence (DNA): TGTGCCAGCAGCCAAGTGACAGCGGTACAGTTCTTC. The V call is TRBV14, the J call TRBJ2-1; possibly TRBD1 or TRBD2 for D (5 bases each). V lost 1 base, J lost 13 bases, and 11 bases lay in between. CDR1 is SGHDN, CDR2 FVKESK, per germline. This CDR3 has 12 residues.

J is TRBJ1-5 and V is TRBV19, with TRBD1 matching 10 bases. Germline loops: CDR1 LNHDA, CDR2 SQIVND (reference sequence). The CDR3 extends over 15 amino acids. The ends lost 6 bases at V and 6 bases at J; junction bases unmatched: 8. CDR3 coding DNA: TGTGCCAGTAGCTTCGGGACAGGGGATTTTCAGCCCCAGCATTTT. This codes for CASSFGTGDFQPQHF.

The gene calls are TRBV7-9 and TRBJ2-1; D gene uncertain. CDR3 length: 12 residues. Trimming cost V 5 bases and J 7 bases, with 9 bases left between them. CDR1 and CDR2 from the germline V gene are SEHNR and FQNEAQ (reference sequence). The CDR3 is CASSRIGNEQFF. CDR3 bases: TGTGCCAGCAGCCGGATAGGGAATGAGCAGTTCTTC.

This clone was seen a few times. The chain recombines TRBV5-4 with TRBJ2-5, with 7 nucleotides matching TRBD1. Trimming at V came to 4 bases and at J to 3 bases, leaving 3 bases not matched to a gene. Germline CDR1 SGHNT, CDR2 YYREEE (reference sequence). This CDR3 region has 13 residues. DNA of the CDR3: TGTGCCAGCAGCACGGACAGGAAAGAGACCCAGTACTTC. As protein: CASSTDRKETQYF. Looking up the rest from reference TRBV5-4 and TRBJ2-5 gives the full variable domain: ETGVTQSPTHLIKTRGQQVTLRCSSQSGHNTVSWYQQALGQGPQFIFQYYREEENGRGNFPPRFSGLQFPNYSSELNVNALELDDSALYLCASSTDRKETQYFGPGTRLLVL.

This CDR3 reads CASSFRAAYTGELFF. The CDR3 nucleotides are TGTGCCAGCAGTTTCAGGGCGGCGTACACCGGGGAGCTGTTTTTT. The rearrangement joins TRBV27 to TRBJ2-2, with D possibly matching TRBD1 (5 bases). V was cut by 3 bases and J by 3 bases, with 11 bases left in between. Germline V gene lookup returns CDR1 MNHEY and CDR2 SMNVEV (reference sequence). The CDR3 loop spans 15 amino acids.

The chain couples TRBV6-5 to TRBJ2-2; D is perhaps TRBD1 (5 bases). The CDR3 spans 15 residues. The V end was cut by 5 bases, the J end by 5 bases, with 15 bases between. CDR1 is MNHEY and CDR2 is SVGAGI in the germline V gene. The CDR3 region has the DNA TGTGCCAGCAGTCCCCATAAGGGGTGGACCGGGGAGCTGTTTTTT. Translated: CASSPHKGWTGELFF.

The chain combines TRBV6-6 with TRBJ2-3; D is possibly TRBD2 (5 bases). V was pared by 7 bases and J by 0 bases, with 14 bases between. Germline CDR1 is MNHNY and CDR2 is SVGAGI (reference sequence). The CDR3 contains 15 residues. In DNA, the CDR3 is TGTGCCAGCACTTTGAGGGCCACCAGCACAGATACGCAGTATTTT. It yields the protein CASTLRATSTDTQYF.